This T cell receptor (beta chain) comes out of a study of blood T cell repertoires in COVID-19. The overall study: The United States, Italy and Spain provided the acute and convalescent COVID-19 samples. Nucleic acid was either cDNA or gDNA, and it came from T cells, B-cell-depleted T cells, or PBMCs.

Sequencing was performed with immunoSEQ multiplex PCR; in TCRdb, only in-frame clones are kept and a portion is missing. The sample lists 270,000 or so clones, approximately 86% occurring once. Per the germline V gene, CDR1 is MNHEY and CDR2 is SVGEGT. V dropped 4 bases and J dropped 6; count of bases not matched to a gene: 9. The CDR3 is 16 amino acids. This clone was detected only a few times. The specimen sequenced was peripheral blood. V usage is TRBV6-2 or TRBV6-3 and J usage is TRBJ2-2; 9 bases align to TRBD1. The TCR originated in a young woman with acute or convalescent COVID-19. The CDR3 loop reads CASSSTGTGFPGELFF. CDR3 in DNA: TGTGCCAGCAGTTCAACCGGGACAGGGTTTCCCGGGGAGCTGTTTTTT.